Listed below are T cell receptor beta chains from one sample, sequenced in a study of cytomegalovirus exposure and HLA in healthy donors. Clones were read by immunoSEQ multiplex PCR, and TCRdb kept only the in-frame ones, dropping some. The sample shows over 110,000 clones, about nine tenths of them seen only once. The sequenced material came from PBMCs. These receptors all stem from a man aged 18 to 29 in good health and CMV-seronegative. Each CDR3 is given with its conserved first and last residue. D genes are given only for firm matches. Only some rows state a clone size, as once, few, many or a class for expanded clones.

CDR3: CASSLRGLEQYF
DNA: TGTGCCAGCAGTTTACGGGGTCTCGAGCAGTACTTC
V: TRBV28
size: NA
J: TRBJ2-7
D: NA

CDR3: CASSSPGLADNQETQYF
DNA: TGCGCCAGCAGCTCCCCCGGACTAGCGGACAACCAAGAGACCCAGTACTTC
V: TRBV5-1
size: NA
J: TRBJ2-5
D: TRBD2

CDR3: CASSPETRTYTEAFF
DNA: TGTGCCAGCAGCCCCGAAACTAGGACCTACACTGAAGCTTTCTTT
V: TRBV5-4
size: NA
J: TRBJ1-1
D: NA

CDR3: CASGLVPRGYGYTF
DNA: TGTGCTAGTGGTTTGGTACCCAGGGGGTATGGCTACACCTTC
V: TRBV12-5
size: NA
J: TRBJ1-2
D: TRBD1

CDR3: CASSAQGIRTDTQYF
DNA: TGTGCCAGCAGTGCCCAGGGGATTCGGACAGATACGCAGTATTTT
V: TRBV6-1
size: NA
J: TRBJ2-3
D: NA

CDR3: CASSLWAGGSYGYTF
DNA: TGTGCCAGCAGTTTATGGGCAGGGGGTTCCTATGGCTACACCTTC
V: TRBV27
size: NA
J: TRBJ1-2
D: TRBD1

CDR3: CASSPRDRTENIQYF
DNA: TGTGCCAGCAGCCCAAGGGACAGGACCGAAAACATTCAGTACTTC
V: TRBV7-9
size: NA
J: TRBJ2-4
D: TRBD1

CDR3: CASSPPSGVFAYEQYF
DNA: TGTGCCAGCTCACCACCGTCGGGGGTTTTTGCCTACGAGCAGTACTTC
V: TRBV18
size: NA
J: TRBJ2-7
D: NA

CDR3: CASSLVSSSGGSYEQYF
DNA: TGTGCCAGCAGCTTAGTCTCTTCTAGTGGAGGGTCCTACGAGCAGTACTTC
V: TRBV7-9
size: NA
J: TRBJ2-7
D: NA

CDR3: CASSLAQGSYGYTF
DNA: TGTGCCAGCAGCTTAGCCCAGGGGTCCTATGGCTACACCTTC
V: TRBV7-2
size: once
J: TRBJ1-2
D: NA

CDR3: CAISTGIRDTQYF
DNA: TGTGCCATCTCGACGGGAATAAGGGATACGCAGTATTTT
V: TRBV10-3
size: NA
J: TRBJ2-3
D: NA

CDR3: CASSQDWGGAFDEQYF
DNA: TGCGCCAGCAGCCAAGATTGGGGGGGCGCGTTCGACGAGCAGTACTTC
V: TRBV4-3
size: NA
J: TRBJ2-7
D: NA

CDR3: CASRPPSGEPTQYF
DNA: TGTGCCAGCAGGCCCCCCTCGGGGGAGCCGACCCAGTACTTC
V: TRBV11-1
size: NA
J: TRBJ2-5
D: NA

CDR3: CASSEQGVPYEQYF
DNA: TGTGCCAGCAGCGAACAAGGAGTACCCTACGAGCAGTACTTC
V: TRBV7-9
size: NA
J: TRBJ2-7
D: NA

CDR3: CASSFTGSNYEQYF
DNA: TGTGCCAGCAGTTTTACAGGCTCTAACTACGAGCAGTACTTC
V: TRBV27
size: once
J: TRBJ2-7
D: NA

CDR3: CASSPRGDRGEGYTF
DNA: TGTGCCAGCAGCCCCCGAGGGGACAGGGGAGAGGGCTACACCTTC
V: TRBV7-9
size: NA
J: TRBJ1-2
D: TRBD1

CDR3: CASSFSGGHADTQYF
DNA: TGTGCCAGCAGTTTCTCGGGGGGGCATGCAGATACGCAGTATTTT
V: TRBV6-4
size: NA
J: TRBJ2-3
D: TRBD2

CDR3: CAWIDSERDSTNEKLFF
DNA: TGTGCCTGGATAGACAGTGAACGAGACTCAACTAATGAAAAACTGTTTTTT
V: TRBV30
size: NA
J: TRBJ1-4
D: NA

CDR3: CASSFSGGYGYTF
DNA: TGTGCCAGCAGTTTCTCAGGGGGCTATGGCTACACCTTC
V: TRBV27
size: NA
J: TRBJ1-2
D: TRBD1

CDR3: CASSLWRTYEQYF
DNA: TGTGCCAGCAGCTTGTGGCGGACCTACGAGCAGTACTTC
V: TRBV5-4
size: NA
J: TRBJ2-7
D: NA

CDR3: CASSLEGLAIYTDTQYF
DNA: TGTGCCAGCAGCTTAGAGGGACTAGCGATATACACAGATACGCAGTATTTT
V: TRBV7-6
size: NA
J: TRBJ2-3
D: TRBD2

CDR3: CASSLVRTGVSPLHF
DNA: TGTGCCAGCAGCTTAGTCCGGACAGGGGTGTCACCCCTCCACTTT
V: TRBV7-8
size: NA
J: TRBJ1-6
D: TRBD1

CDR3: CASSPDFTRGFVAEAFF
DNA: TGTGCCAGCAGTCCCGACTTCACGAGAGGGTTCGTCGCTGAAGCTTTCTTT
V: TRBV27
size: NA
J: TRBJ1-1
D: NA

CDR3: CASSLGAGEMNTEAFF
DNA: TGTGCCAGCAGCTTGGGGGCAGGGGAAATGAACACTGAAGCTTTCTTT
V: TRBV5-4
size: once
J: TRBJ1-1
D: NA

CDR3: CSARRGDTQYF
DNA: TGCAGTGCTAGAAGGGGAGATACGCAGTATTTT
V: TRBV20-1
size: NA
J: TRBJ2-3
D: NA

CDR3: CASSLETFQETQYF
DNA: TGTGCCAGCAGCTTAGAGACATTCCAAGAGACCCAGTACTTC
V: TRBV7-2
size: NA
J: TRBJ2-5
D: NA

CDR3: CASPGRKRNTEAFF
DNA: TGCGCCAGCCCGGGGAGGAAAAGGAACACTGAAGCTTTCTTT
V: TRBV5-1
size: many
J: TRBJ1-1
D: NA